This T cell receptor beta chain was recorded in a study of blood T cell repertoires in COVID-19. Study as a whole: Sites across the United States, Italy and Spain contributed samples from acute and convalescent COVID-19. Sample material is recorded as cDNA or gDNA derived from T cells, B-cell-depleted T cells, or PBMCs.

Germline V gives CDR1 DFQATT, CDR2 SNEGSKA (reference sequence). The V end lost 6 bases, the J end lost 9 bases, and 12 bases lay between the germline ends. The CDR3 totals 11 residues. Methods used by the authors: Reference gene primers were amplified, and this amplification served to estimate nucleated cell counts. Clones were sequenced by immunoSEQ multiplex PCR, and TCRdb holds only the in-frame ones, with some missing. V, J and clone size reflect that table, while D and trimming were determined from the DNA. The repertoire includes 650,000 to 800,000 clones, 85% to 90% of them detected once, and under 0.3% sits in the top ten.

The V call is TRBV20-1, the J call TRBJ1-5, with D perhaps TRBD1 (5 bases). The clonotype originates from a young woman with acute or convalescent COVID-19. Sequenced material: peripheral blood. The CDR3 region has the DNA TGCAGTGCCACCCATAGGGGGCCCCAGCATTTT. It yields the protein CSATHRGPQHF.